This T cell receptor beta chain was sequenced in a study of Ad26.COV2.S vaccination and SARS-CoV-2 variants. General study findings and limits: The TCR breadth and depth analyses may have understated or missed part of the total T cell responses. Substantial response breadth was reportedly seen for spike-specific CD8+ and CD4+ T cells after vaccination. Comparability of non-spike TCR breadth was observed across vaccine and placebo recipients.

Per germline, CDR1 SGHVS and CDR2 FNYEAQ. The CDR3 contains 14 residues. The V and J ends lost 5 bases and 1 base, in that order; junction bases with no gene match: 5. As to this clone: The antigen remains unidentified.

Assay: immunoSEQ multiplex PCR; the TCRdb copy retains only in-frame clones and omits some. Seen here are roughly 92,000 clones, less than 85% observed once, and the top ten hold about 15%. The material sequenced was peripheral blood, taken after recovery from COVID-19. The sequence was collected from a human donor who had recovered from COVID-19. The chain carries TRBV7-6 and TRBJ2-7, with 7 bases that match TRBD1. The CDR3 loop is CASSRRTGSYEQYF. Written as DNA, the CDR3 is TGTGCCAGCAGCCGTAGGACAGGATCCTACGAGCAGTACTTC.